Described below is a single TCR beta chain sequence and its context. Its specificity is not known. Looked up from germline, CDR1 is DFQATT and CDR2 is SNEGSKA (reference sequence). The V gene end was trimmed by 2 bases and the J gene end by 4 bases; junction bases not matched to a gene: 10. This CDR3 has 15 residues. This specimen comes from a study of human T cells and chemical hapten exposure. Findings and limits, study-wide: Among TCRs, those above 1 in 1000 frequency were unaffected by DPC sensitization.

TCRdb analysed the RACE reads with MiXCR anew, one entry per CDR3 protein. This table has some 32,000 distinct CDR3 sequences, about 5.6% appearing once. Time point specified: patch test 3, about 24 weeks after DPC sensitization. The treatment denotes: therapeutic diphenylcyclopropenone sensitization with weekly scalp DPC. Blood, whole and unfractionated, served as the source for total RNA extraction. This material consisted of whole blood, taken in connection with sensitization to the hapten diphenylcyclopropenone (DPC). The rearrangement uses TRBV20-1 and TRBJ2-7; TRBD2 matches at 8 bases. The sequence was obtained from a man aged 25 to 45 with alopecia areata. Some clones in this sample may be carry-over from other donors' samples. CDR3 in amino acids: CSARPPGTRDYEQYF. CDR3 nucleotide sequence: TGCAGTGCTAGACCCCCCGGGACTAGAGATTACGAGCAGTACTTC.